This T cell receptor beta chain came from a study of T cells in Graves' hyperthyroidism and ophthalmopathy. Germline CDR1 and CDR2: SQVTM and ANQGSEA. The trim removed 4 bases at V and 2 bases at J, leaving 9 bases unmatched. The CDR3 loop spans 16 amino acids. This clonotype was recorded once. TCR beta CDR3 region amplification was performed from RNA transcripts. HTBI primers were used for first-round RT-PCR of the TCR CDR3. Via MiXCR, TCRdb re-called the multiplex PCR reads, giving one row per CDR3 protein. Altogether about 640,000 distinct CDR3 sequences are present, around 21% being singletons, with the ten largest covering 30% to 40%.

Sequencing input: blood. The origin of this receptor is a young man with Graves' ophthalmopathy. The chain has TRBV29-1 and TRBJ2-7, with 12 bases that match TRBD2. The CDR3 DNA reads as TGCAGCGTTGCAGGGGGACTAGCGGGCGCCACCTACGAGCAGTACTTC. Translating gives CSVAGGLAGATYEQYF.